The 24 T cell receptor beta chains given below trace back to one sample, sequenced in a study of brain T cells in children with intractable seizures. Using immunoSEQ multiplex PCR, the repertoire was profiled, and TCRdb retains in-frame clones only, with some absent. The sample holds 300,000 to 400,000 clones, over 85% seen once. Time point reported: blood from clinic visit 5 months post-surgery; TSC patient then seizure free. This sample comprised peripheral blood, obtained 5 to 6 months after surgery. These receptors came from a boy in the first two years of life with tuberous sclerosis and intractable seizures.

V usage is TRBV11-2 and J usage is TRBJ2-5; no firm D call. CDR1 and CDR2 (germline): SGHAT, FQNNGV. V was cut by 0 bases and J by 2 bases, with 7 bases left in between. This CDR3 contains 14 residues. Written as DNA, the CDR3 is TGTGCCAGCAGCTTAGAGGGCGTTCAAGAGACCCAGTACTTC. It specifies CASSLEGVQETQYF.

The rearrangement joins TRBV11-2 to TRBJ2-2, with 10 nucleotides matching TRBD2. CDR1 and CDR2 (germline): SGHAT, FQNNGV. V lost 1 base to trimming and J lost 4 bases; unmatched junction nucleotides: 6. The CDR3 is 17 residues long. The CDR3 is CASSLGWASGGTGELFF. The CDR3 nucleotides are TGTGCCAGCAGCTTAGGGTGGGCTAGCGGGGGCACCGGGGAGCTGTTTTTT.

The rearrangement links TRBV7-3 to TRBJ2-1; 13 nucleotides align to TRBD2. There are 17 residues in the CDR3. Germline loops: CDR1 SGHTA, CDR2 FQGTGA. With V trimmed by 5 bases and J by 4 bases, 8 bases remained unmatched. The CDR3 is CASSPTGTSGTYNEQFF. In DNA, the CDR3 is TGTGCCAGCAGCCCCACCGGGACTAGCGGGACGTACAATGAGCAGTTCTTC.

The chain links TRBV10-3 to TRBJ2-3; 7 bases line up with TRBD1. Germline values: CDR1 ENHRY, CDR2 SYGVKD. J lost 7 bases, V lost 8 bases, and 21 bases had no gene match. The CDR3 loop spans 17 amino acids. In DNA, the CDR3 is TGTGCCATCCGAAGGGGGCTTAACAGATACGCAGTACATACGCAGTATTTT. Amino acid sequence: CAIRRGLNRYAVHTQYF.

The CDR3, as DNA: TGTGCCAGCAGCCACACCTGGACAGGGAACTACGAGCAGTACTTC. As protein: CASSHTWTGNYEQYF. The chain is built from TRBV3-1 (or the pseudogene TRBV3-2) and TRBJ2-7; 8 bases are a match to TRBD1. CDR1 and CDR2 (germline): LGHDT, YNNKEL (reference sequence). The V segment lost 3 bases and the J segment 3 bases; nucleotides outside the gene matches: 7. The CDR3 loop spans 15 amino acids.

This clone was seen just once. The CDR3 here is CASSLAGFGTEAFF. The CDR3 region has the DNA TGTGCCAGCAGTTTGGCCGGGTTCGGCACTGAAGCTTTCTTT. The chain has TRBV27 and TRBJ1-1, with D uncertain. The CDR3 covers 14 residues. The V and J ends lost 3 bases and 4 bases respectively, with 12 bases between them. The germline gives CDR1 MNHEY, CDR2 SMNVEV (reference sequence).

This chain links TRBV27 with TRBJ1-1; D remains unclear. V shed 3 bases and J shed 1 base, with 6 bases lying between them. The CDR3 loop spans 13 amino acids. Per the germline V gene, CDR1 is MNHEY and CDR2 is SMNVEV (reference sequence). CDR3 in amino acids: CASSFFENTEAFF. CDR3 nucleotides: TGTGCCAGCAGTTTCTTCGAGAACACTGAAGCTTTCTTT.

V is TRBV19 and J is TRBJ2-7; a possible D gene is TRBD1 (6 bases). Germline loops: CDR1 LNHDA, CDR2 SQIVND (reference sequence). The CDR3 runs to 14 residues. V was cut by 6 bases and J by 6 bases, with 18 bases left in between. CDR3 residues: CASSFTGFYSEQYF. CDR3 nucleotide sequence: TGTGCCAGTAGCTTTACAGGGTTCTACTCCGAGCAGTACTTC. Drawing the rest from reference TRBV19 and TRBJ2-7, the complete variable domain is DGGITQSPKYLFRKEGQNVTLSCEQNLNHDAMYWYRQDPGQGLRLIYYSQIVNDFQKGDIAEGYSVSREKKESFPLTVTSAQKNPTAFYLCASSFTGFYSEQYFGPGTRLTVT.

The chain carries TRBV20-1 and TRBJ1-2, with 7 bases aligning to TRBD1. From germline, CDR1 is DFQATT and CDR2 SNEGSKA (reference sequence). The V and J ends lost 3 bases and 5 bases, in that order; junction bases with no gene match: 9. The CDR3 has 14 residues. CDR3 sequence reads: CSASASTGPYGYTF. CDR3 coding DNA: TGCAGTGCTAGTGCTTCGACAGGGCCTTATGGCTACACCTTC.

The chain employs TRBV5-5 and TRBJ2-5, with TRBD1 matching over 8 bases. V trimming: 0 bases; J trimming: 5 bases; junction bases outside the gene matches: 9. Germline V lookup: CDR1 SGHKS, CDR2 YYEKEE (reference sequence). CDR3 length equals 16 residues. In nucleotides, the CDR3 is TGTGCCAGCAGCTTGGTTCCGGGACAGGCACTGGAGACCCAGTACTTC. Amino acids: CASSLVPGQALETQYF.

Only a few counts were recorded for this clone. The rearrangement joins TRBV19 to TRBJ1-2; D unclear. V lost 1 base and J 4 bases, leaving 16 bases between the germline ends. The CDR3 runs 16 residues. Germline V gives CDR1 LNHDA, CDR2 SQIVND (reference sequence). The CDR3 DNA reads TGTGCCAGTAGTATAGGTGGCAGAAACAATATCTATGGCTACACCTTC. It yields the protein CASSIGGRNNIYGYTF.

In this sample, this clone turned up a few times. Here the CDR3 reads CATTETGRVEAFYEQYF. The CDR3 coding sequence is TGTGCCACCACCGAAACCGGACGTGTTGAAGCCTTCTACGAGCAGTACTTC. The V call is TRBV24-1, the J call TRBJ2-7; D not resolved. The germline V and J ends were trimmed by 8 bases and 3 bases, with 25 bases remaining between them. Germline-derived CDR1 and CDR2 are KGHDR and SFDVKD. There are 17 residues in the CDR3.

This sequence joins TRBV29-1 and TRBJ2-1; no clear D gene. Trimming stripped 1 base from V and 8 bases from J, with 6 bases between. CDR1 and CDR2 from the germline V gene are SQVTM and ANQGSEA. The CDR3 sequence is 11 residues long. The CDR3 sequence: CSVEGRDEQFF. The CDR3 coding sequence is TGCAGCGTTGAAGGGCGTGATGAGCAGTTCTTC.

CDR3 bases: TGTGCCAGCACAAGTGTTAGGGGGCCCGCTGCCTACGAGCAGTACTTC. This encodes CASTSVRGPAAYEQYF. The chain joins TRBV28 to TRBJ2-7, with 7 bases that match TRBD1. Trimming cost V 7 bases and J 2 bases; bases outside gene matches: 14. From germline, CDR1 is MDHEN and CDR2 SYDVKM. The CDR3 runs to 16 residues.

V is TRBV9 and J is TRBJ1-6, with a tentative D call TRBD1 (5 bases). CDR1 and CDR2 (germline): SGDLS, YYNGEE. The length of the CDR3 is 13 residues. V lost 4 bases to trimming and J lost 6 bases, with 8 bases between them. The CDR3 reads CASSTRGNSPLHF. CDR3 in DNA: TGTGCCAGCAGCACTAGGGGTAATTCACCCCTCCACTTT.

The chain carries TRBV10-3 and TRBJ2-1, with unresolved D. CDR1 ENHRY and CDR2 SYGVKD come from the germline V gene. This CDR3 spans 13 amino acids. V was clipped by 4 bases and J by 2 bases, with 6 bases between them. CDR3 in DNA: TGTGCCATCAGTGGAAGGACCTACAATGAGCAGTTCTTC. Its translation is CAISGRTYNEQFF.

The CDR3 DNA sequence: TGCGCCAGCAGTCACAGGGGACTGAACACTGAAGCTTTCTTT. Its protein product is CASSHRGLNTEAFF. This chain uses TRBV4-1 with TRBJ1-1; 7 bases fit TRBD1. Losses at the gene ends were 6 bases for V and 0 bases for J; bases not matched to a gene: 4. This CDR3 is 14 amino acids long. Germline V CDR1 and CDR2: MGHRA, YSYEKL.

This chain connects TRBV19 to TRBJ2-3; D ambiguous. The CDR3 spans 15 residues. Germline CDR1 reads LNHDA; CDR2 reads SQIVND (reference sequence). Trimming cost V 6 bases and J 0 bases, with 13 bases left between them. CDR3 nucleotides: TGTGCCAGTAGCCTGAGGATCGCTAGCACAGATACGCAGTATTTT. It yields the protein CASSLRIASTDTQYF.

This chain connects TRBV4-2 to TRBJ1-5; D might be TRBD1 (5 bases). Trimming shortened V by 0 bases and J by 0 bases, and 9 bases separated the two germline ends. This CDR3 region has 16 residues. The germline gives CDR1 LGHNA, CDR2 YNFKEQ. The CDR3, as DNA: TGTGCCAGCAGCCAAGAATGGGACCCTAGCAATCAGCCCCAGCATTTT. Its protein is CASSQEWDPSNQPQHF.

This sequence joins TRBV11-3 and TRBJ2-2; D is possibly TRBD2 (6 bases). This CDR3 has 15 residues. V was clipped by 3 bases and J by 7 bases, with 15 bases between them. The germline V gene has CDR1 SGHNT and CDR2 YENEEA. The CDR3 spells CASSLSRGSDGELFF. Here the CDR3 DNA reads TGTGCCAGCAGCTTGTCTCGGGGGAGTGACGGGGAGCTGTTTTTT.

Only a few counts were recorded for this clone. J is TRBJ1-2 and V is TRBV19; D gene uncertain. The CDR3 has 18 residues. V lost 2 bases to trimming and J lost 1 base, with 20 bases between them. Per the germline V gene, CDR1 is LNHDA and CDR2 is SQIVND (reference sequence). Written as DNA, the CDR3 is TGTGCCAGTAGTATATTGTCCGGTGTGTCGGATAGTAACTATGGCTACACCTTC. It is translated as CASSILSGVSDSNYGYTF.

The rearrangement links TRBV24-1 to TRBJ2-1; TRBD2 is a possible D gene (5 bases). The germline V and J ends were trimmed by 1 base and 6 bases, with 12 bases remaining between them. Germline-derived CDR1 and CDR2 are KGHDR and SFDVKD. The CDR3 has 15 amino acids. The CDR3 protein is CATSDLYSSANEQFF. As DNA, the CDR3 is TGTGCCACCAGTGATTTATATAGTAGCGCCAATGAGCAGTTCTTC.

This chain uses TRBV6-6 with TRBJ2-3, with D hard to call. From germline, CDR1 is MNHNY and CDR2 SVGAGI (reference sequence). V lost 0 bases and J lost 2, with 6 bases in between. This CDR3 region has 14 residues. This CDR3 reads CASSYSHTTDTQYF. In DNA form, the CDR3 reads TGTGCCAGCAGTTACTCCCATACCACAGATACGCAGTATTTT.

V is TRBV2 and J is TRBJ2-7; possibly TRBD2 for D (6 bases). V lost 5 bases to trimming and J lost 5 bases, with 19 bases between them. Germline CDR1 and CDR2: SNHLY and FYNNEI. The CDR3 spans 15 residues. CDR3 region: CASSSSELAIHEQYF. The CDR3 region has the DNA TGTGCCAGCAGTTCGTCGGAGCTAGCGATCCACGAGCAGTACTTC.